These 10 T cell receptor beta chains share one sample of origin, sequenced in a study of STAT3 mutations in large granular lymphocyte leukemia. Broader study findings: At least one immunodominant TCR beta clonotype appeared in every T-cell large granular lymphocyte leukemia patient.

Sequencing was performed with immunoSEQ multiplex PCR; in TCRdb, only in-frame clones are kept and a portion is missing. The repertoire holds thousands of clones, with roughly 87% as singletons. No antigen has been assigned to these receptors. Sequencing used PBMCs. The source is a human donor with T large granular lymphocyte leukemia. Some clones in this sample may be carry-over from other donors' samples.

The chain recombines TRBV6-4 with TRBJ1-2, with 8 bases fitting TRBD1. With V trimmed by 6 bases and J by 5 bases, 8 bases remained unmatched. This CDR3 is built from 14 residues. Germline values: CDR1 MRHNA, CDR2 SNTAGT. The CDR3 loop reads CASRDTDRGYGYTF. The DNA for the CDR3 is TGTGCCAGCAGGGACACCGACAGGGGTTATGGCTACACCTTC.

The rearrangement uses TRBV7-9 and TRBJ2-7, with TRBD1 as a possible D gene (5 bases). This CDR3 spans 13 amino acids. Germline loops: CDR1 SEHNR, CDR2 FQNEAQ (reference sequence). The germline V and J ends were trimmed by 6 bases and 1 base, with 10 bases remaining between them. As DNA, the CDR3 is TGTGCCAGCAGTCCCCCAGGGTCCTACGAGCAGTACGTC. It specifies CASSPPGSYEQYV.

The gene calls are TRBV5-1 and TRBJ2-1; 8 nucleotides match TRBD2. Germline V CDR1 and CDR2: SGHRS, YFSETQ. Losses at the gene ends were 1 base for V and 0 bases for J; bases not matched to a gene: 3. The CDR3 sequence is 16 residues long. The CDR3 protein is CASSLTGTSSYNEQFF. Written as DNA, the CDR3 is TGCGCCAGCAGCTTGACCGGGACTAGCTCCTACAATGAGCAGTTCTTC.

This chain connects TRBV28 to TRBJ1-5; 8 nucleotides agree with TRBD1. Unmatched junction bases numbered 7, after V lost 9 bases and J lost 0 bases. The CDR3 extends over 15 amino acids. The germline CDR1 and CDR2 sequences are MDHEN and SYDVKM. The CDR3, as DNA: TGTGCCAGTAAAAGGACAGGGAATAGCAATCAGCCCCAGCATTTT. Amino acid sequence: CASKRTGNSNQPQHF.

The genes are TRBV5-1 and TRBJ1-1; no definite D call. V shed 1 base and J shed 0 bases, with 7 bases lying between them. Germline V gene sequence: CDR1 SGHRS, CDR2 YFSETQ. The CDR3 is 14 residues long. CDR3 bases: TGCGCCAGCAGCTTGTTTGTCCTGAACACTGAAGCTTTCTTT. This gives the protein CASSLFVLNTEAFF.

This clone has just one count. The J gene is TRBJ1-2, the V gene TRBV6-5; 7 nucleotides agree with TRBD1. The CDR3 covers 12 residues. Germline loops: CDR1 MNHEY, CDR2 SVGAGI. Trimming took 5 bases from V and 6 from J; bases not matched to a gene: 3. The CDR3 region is CASSDRANGYTF. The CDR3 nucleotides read TGTGCCAGCAGTGACAGGGCGAATGGCTACACCTTC.

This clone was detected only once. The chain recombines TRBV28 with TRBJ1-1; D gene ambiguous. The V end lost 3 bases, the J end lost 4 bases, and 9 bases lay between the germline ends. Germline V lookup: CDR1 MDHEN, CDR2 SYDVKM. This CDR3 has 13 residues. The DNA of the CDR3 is TGTGCCAGCAGTTTTTGGAGAGGCACTGAAGCTTTCTTT. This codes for CASSFWRGTEAFF.

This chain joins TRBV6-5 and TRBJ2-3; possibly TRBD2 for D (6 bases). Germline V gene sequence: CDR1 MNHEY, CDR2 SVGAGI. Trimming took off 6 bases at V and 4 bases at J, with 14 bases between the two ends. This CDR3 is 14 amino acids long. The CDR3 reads CASRLAGRPDTQYF. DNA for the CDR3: TGTGCCAGCAGACTCGCGGGGCGACCAGATACGCAGTATTTT.

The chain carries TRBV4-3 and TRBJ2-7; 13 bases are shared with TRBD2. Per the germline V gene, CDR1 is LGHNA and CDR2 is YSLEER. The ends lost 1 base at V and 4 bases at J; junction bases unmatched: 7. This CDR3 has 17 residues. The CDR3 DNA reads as TGCGCCAGCAGCCAAGTGGCCGGACTAGCGGGAGTATACGAGCAGTACTTC. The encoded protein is CASSQVAGLAGVYEQYF.

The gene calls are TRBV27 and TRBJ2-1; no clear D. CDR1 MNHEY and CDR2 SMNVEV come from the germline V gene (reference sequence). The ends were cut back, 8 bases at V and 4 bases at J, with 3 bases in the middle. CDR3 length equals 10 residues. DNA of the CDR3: TGTGCCAGCGGGTACAATGAGCAGTTCTTC. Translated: CASGYNEQFF.